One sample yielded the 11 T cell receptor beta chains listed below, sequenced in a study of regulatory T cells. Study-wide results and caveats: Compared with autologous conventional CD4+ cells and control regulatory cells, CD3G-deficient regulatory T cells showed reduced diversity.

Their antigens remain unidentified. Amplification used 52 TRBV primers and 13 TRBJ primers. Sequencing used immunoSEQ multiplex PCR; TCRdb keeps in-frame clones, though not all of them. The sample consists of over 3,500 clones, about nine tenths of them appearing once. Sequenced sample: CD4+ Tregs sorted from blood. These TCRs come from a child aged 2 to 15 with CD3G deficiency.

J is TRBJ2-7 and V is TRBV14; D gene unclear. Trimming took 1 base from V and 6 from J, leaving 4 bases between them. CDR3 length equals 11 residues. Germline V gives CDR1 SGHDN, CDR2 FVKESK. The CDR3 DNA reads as TGTGCCAGCAGCCAAGGGGGCGAGCAGTACTTC. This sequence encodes CASSQGGEQYF.

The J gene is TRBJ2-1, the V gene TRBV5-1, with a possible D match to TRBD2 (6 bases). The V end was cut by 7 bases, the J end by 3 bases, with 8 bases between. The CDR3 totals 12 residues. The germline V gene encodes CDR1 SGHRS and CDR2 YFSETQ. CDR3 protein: CASGRDYNEQFF. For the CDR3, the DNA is TGCGCCAGCGGGCGGGACTACAATGAGCAGTTCTTC.

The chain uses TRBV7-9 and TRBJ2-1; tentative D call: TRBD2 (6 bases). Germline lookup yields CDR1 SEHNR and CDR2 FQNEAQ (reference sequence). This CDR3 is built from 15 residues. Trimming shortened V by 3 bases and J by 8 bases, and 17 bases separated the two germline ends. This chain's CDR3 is CASSLGSGSRDEQFF. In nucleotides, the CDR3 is TGTGCCAGCAGCTTGGGGAGCGGGTCGAGAGATGAGCAGTTCTTC.

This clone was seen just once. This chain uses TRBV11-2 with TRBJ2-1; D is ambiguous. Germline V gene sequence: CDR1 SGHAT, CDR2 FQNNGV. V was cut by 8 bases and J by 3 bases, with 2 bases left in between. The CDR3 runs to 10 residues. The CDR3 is CASGYNEQFF. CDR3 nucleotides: TGTGCCAGCGGCTACAATGAGCAGTTCTTC.

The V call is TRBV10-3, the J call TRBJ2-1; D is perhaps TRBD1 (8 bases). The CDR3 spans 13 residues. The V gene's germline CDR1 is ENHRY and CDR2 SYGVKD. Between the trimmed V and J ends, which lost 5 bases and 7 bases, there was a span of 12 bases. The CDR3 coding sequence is TGTGCCATCAGTACAGGGGGAGGGAATGAGCAGTTCTTC. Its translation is CAISTGGGNEQFF.

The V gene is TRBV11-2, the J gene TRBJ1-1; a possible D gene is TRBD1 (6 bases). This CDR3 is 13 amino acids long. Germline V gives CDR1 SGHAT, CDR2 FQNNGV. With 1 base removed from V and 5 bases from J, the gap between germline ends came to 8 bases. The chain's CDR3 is CASSLVGGTEAFF. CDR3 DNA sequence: TGTGCCAGCAGCTTAGTAGGGGGAACTGAAGCTTTCTTT.

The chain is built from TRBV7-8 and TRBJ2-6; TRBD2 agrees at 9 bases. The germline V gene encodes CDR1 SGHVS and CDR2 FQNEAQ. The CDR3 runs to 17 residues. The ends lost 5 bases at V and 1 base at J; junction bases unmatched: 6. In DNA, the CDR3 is TGTGCCAGCAGCGCCCATAGCGGGAGTTCTGGGGCCAACGTCCTGACTTTC. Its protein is CASSAHSGSSGANVLTF.

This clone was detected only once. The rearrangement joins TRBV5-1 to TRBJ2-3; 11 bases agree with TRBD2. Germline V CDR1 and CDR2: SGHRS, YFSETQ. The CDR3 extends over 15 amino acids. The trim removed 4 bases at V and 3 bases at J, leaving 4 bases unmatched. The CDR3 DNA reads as TGCGCCAGCAGCCTAGCGGGAGGAAGGACAGATACGCAGTATTTT. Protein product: CASSLAGGRTDTQYF.

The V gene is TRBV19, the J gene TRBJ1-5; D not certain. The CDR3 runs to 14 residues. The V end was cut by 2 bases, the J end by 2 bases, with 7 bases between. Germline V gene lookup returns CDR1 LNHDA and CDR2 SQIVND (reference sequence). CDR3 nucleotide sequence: TGTGCCAGTAGTATAATCCACGGCAATCAGCCCCAGCATTTT. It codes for CASSIIHGNQPQHF.

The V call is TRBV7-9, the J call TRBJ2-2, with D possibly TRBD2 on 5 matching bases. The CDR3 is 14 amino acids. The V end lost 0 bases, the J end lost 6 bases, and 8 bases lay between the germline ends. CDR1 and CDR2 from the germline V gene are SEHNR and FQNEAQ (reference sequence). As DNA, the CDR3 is TGTGCCAGCAGCTTAGCACTAGAGCCCGGGGAGCTGTTTTTT. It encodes CASSLALEPGELFF.

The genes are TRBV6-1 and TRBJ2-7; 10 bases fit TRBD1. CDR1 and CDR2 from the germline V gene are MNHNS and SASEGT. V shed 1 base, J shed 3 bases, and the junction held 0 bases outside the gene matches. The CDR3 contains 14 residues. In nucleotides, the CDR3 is TGTGCCAGCAGTGAAGGGACAGGGGGCTACGAGCAGTACTTC. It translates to CASSEGTGGYEQYF.